The 6 T cell receptor beta chains below all came from one sample that was sequenced in a study of sequential checkpoint blockade in melanoma. The table came from immunoSEQ multiplex PCR; TCRdb's copy has only in-frame clones and leaves some out. The table includes around 15,000 clones, roughly 82% detected once. Indicated treatment: randomized to nivolumab then ipilimumab (arm A) or the reverse (arm B). This specimen was CD8+ T cells sorted from blood (inferred from file names), taken from a patient given nivolumab and ipilimumab in sequence. Source of these receptors: a human donor with melanoma.

The V gene is TRBV27, the J gene TRBJ2-5; the match to TRBD2 covers 9 bases. Unmatched junction bases numbered 6, after V lost 3 bases and J lost 1 base. The length of the CDR3 is 16 residues. The germline CDR1 and CDR2 sequences are MNHEY and SMNVEV (reference sequence). The CDR3 loop reads CASSFLAGGGQETQYF. The CDR3 DNA reads as TGTGCCAGCAGTTTTCTGGCGGGAGGGGGCCAAGAGACCCAGTACTTC.

V and J are TRBV7-8 and TRBJ2-1; D is uncertain. Trimming took 5 bases from V and 8 from J, leaving 10 bases between them. Germline CDR1 and CDR2: SGHVS and FQNEAQ. The CDR3 loop spans 12 amino acids. The CDR3 sequence: CASSRQVHEQFF. In nucleotides, the CDR3 is TGTGCCAGCAGCCGCCAGGTGCATGAGCAGTTCTTC.

In DNA form, the CDR3 reads TGTGCCAGCACCGACAGGGGTTTATTAGATACGCAGTATTTT. Its translation is CASTDRGLLDTQYF. The rearrangement joins TRBV6-5 to TRBJ2-3; 8 bases line up with TRBD1. The CDR3 loop spans 14 amino acids. Germline V gene lookup returns CDR1 MNHEY and CDR2 SVGAGI. The ends lost 7 bases at V and 5 bases at J; junction bases unmatched: 8.

The chain employs TRBV27 and TRBJ2-7; D may be TRBD1 (5 bases). The CDR3 extends over 15 amino acids. Germline V gene data show CDR1 as MNHEY and CDR2 as SMNVEV (reference sequence). Trimming stripped 6 bases from V and 7 bases from J, with 22 bases between. In nucleotides, the CDR3 is TGTGCCAGCAGGGTATCCCTTGGGGCCCTTGGTGAGCAGTACTTC. This gives the protein CASRVSLGALGEQYF.

The rearrangement uses TRBV27 and TRBJ2-5, with D perhaps matching TRBD1 (5 bases). The J call may be in error: the DNA end matches TRBJ2-7 better. The CDR3 sequence is 14 residues long. Germline CDR1 is MNHEY and CDR2 is SMNVEV (reference sequence). This CDR3 reads CASSFGTGSYEQYF. The CDR3 DNA follows: TGTGCCAGCAGCTTTGGAACAGGATCCTACGAGCAGTACTTC.

This clone was picked up a small number of times. The V call is TRBV4-3, the J call TRBJ2-7; 9 bases map to TRBD2. CDR1 and CDR2 (germline): LGHNA, YSLEER. This CDR3 region has 15 residues. The V and J ends lost 4 bases and 3 bases, in that order; junction bases with no gene match: 7. CDR3 amino acids: CASSRGSGSFYEQYF. The CDR3, as DNA: TGCGCCAGCAGCCGAGGTAGCGGGAGTTTCTACGAGCAGTACTTC.